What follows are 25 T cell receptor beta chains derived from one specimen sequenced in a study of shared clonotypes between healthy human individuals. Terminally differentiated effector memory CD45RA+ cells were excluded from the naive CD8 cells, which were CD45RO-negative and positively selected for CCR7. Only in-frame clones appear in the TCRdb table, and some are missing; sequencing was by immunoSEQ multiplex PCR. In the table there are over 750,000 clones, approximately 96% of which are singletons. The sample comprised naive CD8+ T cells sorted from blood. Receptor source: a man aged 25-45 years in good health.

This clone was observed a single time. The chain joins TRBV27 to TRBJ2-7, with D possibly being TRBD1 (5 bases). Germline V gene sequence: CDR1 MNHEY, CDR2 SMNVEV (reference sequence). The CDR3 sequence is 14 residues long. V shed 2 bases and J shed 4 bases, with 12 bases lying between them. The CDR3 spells CASSLLPGRYEQYF. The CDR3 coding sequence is TGTGCCAGCAGTTTACTTCCAGGGCGATACGAGCAGTACTTC.

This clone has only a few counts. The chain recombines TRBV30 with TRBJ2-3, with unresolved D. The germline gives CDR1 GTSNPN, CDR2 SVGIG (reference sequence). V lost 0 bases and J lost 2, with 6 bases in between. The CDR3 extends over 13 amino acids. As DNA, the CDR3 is TGTGCCTGGAGTGTTTACTACACAGATACGCAGTATTTT. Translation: CAWSVYYTDTQYF.

The CDR3, as DNA: TGCGCCAGCAGTGGGCAGACAGGTGGAACACTTGAAGCTTTCTTT. Translated: CASSGQTGGTLEAFF. J is TRBJ1-1 and V is TRBV10-1; maybe TRBD1 (6 bases). The CDR3 length is 15 residues. Germline lookup yields CDR1 WNHNN and CDR2 SYGVQD (reference sequence). V shed 4 bases and J shed 7 bases, with 19 bases lying between them.

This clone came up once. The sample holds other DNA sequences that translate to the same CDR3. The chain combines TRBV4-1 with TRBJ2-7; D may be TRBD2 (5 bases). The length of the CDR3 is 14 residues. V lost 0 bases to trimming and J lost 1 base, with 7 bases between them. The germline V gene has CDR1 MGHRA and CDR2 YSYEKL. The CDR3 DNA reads TGCGCCAGCAGCCAAGAAAGAGGGTCCTACGAGCAGTACTTC. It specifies CASSQERGSYEQYF.

The CDR3 DNA is TGTGCCACCAGCAGAGATCCACTCCTCTACAATGAGCAGTTCTTC. Protein: CATSRDPLLYNEQFF. The chain combines TRBV15 with TRBJ2-1, with D unclear. With 0 bases removed from V and 3 bases from J, the gap between germline ends came to 9 bases. Germline CDR1 LNHNV, CDR2 YYDKDF (reference sequence). The length of the CDR3 is 15 residues.

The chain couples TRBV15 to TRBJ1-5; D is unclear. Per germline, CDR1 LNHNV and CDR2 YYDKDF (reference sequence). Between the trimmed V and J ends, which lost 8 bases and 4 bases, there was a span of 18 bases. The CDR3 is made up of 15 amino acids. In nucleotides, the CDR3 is TGTGCCACCGCTCCGAGGTCGGCGAAAAATCAGCCCCAGCATTTT. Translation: CATAPRSAKNQPQHF.

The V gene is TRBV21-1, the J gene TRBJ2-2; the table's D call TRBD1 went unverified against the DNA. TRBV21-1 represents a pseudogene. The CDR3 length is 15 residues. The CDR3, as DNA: TGTGCCAGCAGCAAAGAAGGGGCCGGGACCGGGGAGCTGTTTTTT. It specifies CASSKEGAGTGELFF.

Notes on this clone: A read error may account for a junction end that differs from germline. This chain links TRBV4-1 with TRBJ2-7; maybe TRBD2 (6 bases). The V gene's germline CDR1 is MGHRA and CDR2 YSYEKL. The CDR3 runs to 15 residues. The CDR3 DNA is TGCGCCAGAAGCCAGATCTTCCCGACTAGTGAAGAGCAGTACTTC. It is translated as CARSQIFPTSEEQYF.

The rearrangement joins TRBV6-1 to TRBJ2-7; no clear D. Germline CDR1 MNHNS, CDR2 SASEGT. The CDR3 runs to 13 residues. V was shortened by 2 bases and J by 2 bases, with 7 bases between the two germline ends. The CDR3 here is CASSETTPYEQYF. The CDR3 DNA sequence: TGTGCCAGCAGTGAAACTACCCCCTACGAGCAGTACTTC.

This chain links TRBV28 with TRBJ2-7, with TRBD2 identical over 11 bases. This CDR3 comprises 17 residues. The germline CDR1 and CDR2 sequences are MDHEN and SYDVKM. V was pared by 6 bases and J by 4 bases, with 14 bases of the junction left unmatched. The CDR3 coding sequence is TGTGCCAGCAGCTATACTAGCGGGAGTTATTCGCAGTACGAGCAGTACTTC. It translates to CASSYTSGSYSQYEQYF.

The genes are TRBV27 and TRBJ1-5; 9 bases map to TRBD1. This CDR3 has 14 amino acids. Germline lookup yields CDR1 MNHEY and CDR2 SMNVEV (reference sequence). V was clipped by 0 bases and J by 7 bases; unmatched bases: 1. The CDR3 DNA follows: TGTGCCAGCAGTTTATCGACAGGGGGACAGCCCCAGCATTTT. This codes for CASSLSTGGQPQHF.

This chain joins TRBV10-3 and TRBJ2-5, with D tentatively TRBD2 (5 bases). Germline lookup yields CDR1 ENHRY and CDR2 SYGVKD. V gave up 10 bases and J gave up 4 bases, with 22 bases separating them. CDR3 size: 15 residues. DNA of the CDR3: TGTGCCACAACCCCCGGGAATTCCTGGGGAGAGACCCAGTACTTC. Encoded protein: CATTPGNSWGETQYF.

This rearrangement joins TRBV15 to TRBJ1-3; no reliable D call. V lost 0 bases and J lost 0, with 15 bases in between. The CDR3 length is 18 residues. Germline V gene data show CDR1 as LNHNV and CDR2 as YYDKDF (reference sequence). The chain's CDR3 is CATSRDLLLVFSGNTIYF. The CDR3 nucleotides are TGTGCCACCAGCAGAGATCTTCTTCTCGTCTTCTCTGGAAACACCATATATTTT.

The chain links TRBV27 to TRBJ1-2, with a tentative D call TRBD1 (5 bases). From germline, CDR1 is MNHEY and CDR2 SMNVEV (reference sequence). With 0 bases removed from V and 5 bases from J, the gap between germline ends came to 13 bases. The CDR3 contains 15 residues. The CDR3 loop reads CASSLSSGDSYGYTF. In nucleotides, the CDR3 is TGTGCCAGCAGTTTATCATCGGGGGACTCGTATGGCTACACCTTC.

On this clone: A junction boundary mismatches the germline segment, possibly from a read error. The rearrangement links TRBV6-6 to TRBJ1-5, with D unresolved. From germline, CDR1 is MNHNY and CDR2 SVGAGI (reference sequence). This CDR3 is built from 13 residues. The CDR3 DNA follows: TGTGCCGGCAGTATATATAGCAATCAGCCCCAGCATTTT. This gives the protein CAGSIYSNQPQHF.

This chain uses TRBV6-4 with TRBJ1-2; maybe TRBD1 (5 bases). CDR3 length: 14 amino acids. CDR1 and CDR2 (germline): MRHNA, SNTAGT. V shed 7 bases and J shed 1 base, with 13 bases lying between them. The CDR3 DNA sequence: TGTGCCAGCACTCTCCCGGGGCTTAACTATGGCTACACCTTC. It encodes CASTLPGLNYGYTF.

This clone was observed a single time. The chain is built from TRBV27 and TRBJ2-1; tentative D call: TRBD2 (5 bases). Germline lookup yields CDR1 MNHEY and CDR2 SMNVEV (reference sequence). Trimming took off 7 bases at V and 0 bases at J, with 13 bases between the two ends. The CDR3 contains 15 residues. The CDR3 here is CASNLGVSSYNEQFF. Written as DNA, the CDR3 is TGTGCCAGCAACCTCGGGGTAAGCTCCTACAATGAGCAGTTCTTC.

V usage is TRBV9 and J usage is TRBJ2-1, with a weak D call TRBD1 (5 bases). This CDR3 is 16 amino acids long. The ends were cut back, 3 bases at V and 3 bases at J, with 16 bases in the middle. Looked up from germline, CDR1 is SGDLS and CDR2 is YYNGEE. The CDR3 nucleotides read TGTGCCAGCAGCGAACTGACAGTGCCATTCTACAATGAGCAGTTCTTC. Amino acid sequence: CASSELTVPFYNEQFF.

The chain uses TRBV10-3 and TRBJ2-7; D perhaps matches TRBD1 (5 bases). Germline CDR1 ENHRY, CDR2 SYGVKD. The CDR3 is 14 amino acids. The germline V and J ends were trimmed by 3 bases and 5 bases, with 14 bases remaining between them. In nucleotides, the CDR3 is TGTGCCATCAGTGACTATACAGGTATGAACGAGCAGTACTTC. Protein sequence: CAISDYTGMNEQYF.

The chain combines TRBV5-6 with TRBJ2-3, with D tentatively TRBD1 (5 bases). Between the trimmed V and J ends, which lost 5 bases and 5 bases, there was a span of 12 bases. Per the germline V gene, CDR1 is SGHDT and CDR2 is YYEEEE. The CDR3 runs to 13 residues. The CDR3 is CASRGDSLDTQYF. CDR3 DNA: TGTGCCAGCAGGGGCGACAGTCTAGATACGCAGTATTTT.

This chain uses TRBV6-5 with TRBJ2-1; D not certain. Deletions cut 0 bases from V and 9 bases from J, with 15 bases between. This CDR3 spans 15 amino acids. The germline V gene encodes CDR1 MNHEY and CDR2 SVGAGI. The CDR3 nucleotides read TGTGCCAGCAGTTACTCGTTCTTCGGAACCACTGAGCAGTTCTTC. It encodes CASSYSFFGTTEQFF.

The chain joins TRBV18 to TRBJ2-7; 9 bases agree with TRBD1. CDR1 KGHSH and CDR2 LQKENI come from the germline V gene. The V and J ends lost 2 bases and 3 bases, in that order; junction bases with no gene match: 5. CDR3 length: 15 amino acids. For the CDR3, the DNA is TGTGCCAGCTCACCATTCGGGGACAGGGACTACGAGCAGTACTTC. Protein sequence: CASSPFGDRDYEQYF.

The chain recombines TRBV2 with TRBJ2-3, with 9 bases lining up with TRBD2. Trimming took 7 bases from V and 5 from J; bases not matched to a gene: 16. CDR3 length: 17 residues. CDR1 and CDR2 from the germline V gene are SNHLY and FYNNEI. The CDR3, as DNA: TGTGCCAGCACCGAACCAAAGTTTAGCGGGAGTGGAGATACGCAGTATTTT. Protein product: CASTEPKFSGSGDTQYF. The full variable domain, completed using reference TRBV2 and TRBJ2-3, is EPEVTQTPSHQVTQMGQEVILRCVPISNHLYFYWYRQILGQKVEFLVSFYNNEISEKSEIFDDQFSVERPDGSNFTLKIRSTKLEDSAMYFCASTEPKFSGSGDTQYFGPGTRLTVL.

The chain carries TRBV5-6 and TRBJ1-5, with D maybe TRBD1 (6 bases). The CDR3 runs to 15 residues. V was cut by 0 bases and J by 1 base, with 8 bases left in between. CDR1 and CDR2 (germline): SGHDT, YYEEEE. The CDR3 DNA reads TGTGCCAGCAGCTTGGTGGGGGCGAGCAATCAGCCCCAGCATTTT. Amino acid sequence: CASSLVGASNQPQHF. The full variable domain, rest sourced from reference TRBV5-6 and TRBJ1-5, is DAGVTQSPTHLIKTRGQQVTLRCSPKSGHDTVSWYQQALGQGPQFIFQYYEEEERQRGNFPDRFSGHQFPNYSSELNVNALLLGDSALYLCASSLVGASNQPQHFGDGTRLSIL.

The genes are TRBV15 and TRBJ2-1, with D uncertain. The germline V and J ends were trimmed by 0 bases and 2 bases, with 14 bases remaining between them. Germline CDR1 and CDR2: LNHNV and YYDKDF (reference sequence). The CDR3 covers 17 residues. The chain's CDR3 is CATSRELAELAYNEQFF. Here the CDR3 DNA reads TGTGCCACCAGCAGAGAACTGGCAGAGTTAGCCTACAATGAGCAGTTCTTC.